Below, one T cell receptor (beta chain) is given with its context. Living in 24 US areas, the participants were between roughly 18 and 95 years of age. The CDR3 is 15 residues long. Germline V gene data show CDR1 as LNHDA and CDR2 as SQIVND (reference sequence). V shed 0 bases and J shed 1 base, with 9 bases lying between them. Only in-frame clones appear in the TCRdb table, and some are missing; sequencing was by immunoSEQ multiplex PCR. This table holds 150,000 or so clones, roughly 80% found once. The entry originates in a study of blood T cell repertoires in COVID-19. The chain recombines TRBV19 with TRBJ1-2, with D maybe TRBD1 (6 bases). The sequenced sample consisted of PBMCs or T cells enriched from blood (not recorded which). The clonotype originates from a woman between 50 and 59 years old who had recovered from COVID-19. For the CDR3, the DNA is TGTGCCAGTAGTATAGAGGGGGCCCATAACTATGGCTACACCTTC. It encodes CASSIEGAHNYGYTF.